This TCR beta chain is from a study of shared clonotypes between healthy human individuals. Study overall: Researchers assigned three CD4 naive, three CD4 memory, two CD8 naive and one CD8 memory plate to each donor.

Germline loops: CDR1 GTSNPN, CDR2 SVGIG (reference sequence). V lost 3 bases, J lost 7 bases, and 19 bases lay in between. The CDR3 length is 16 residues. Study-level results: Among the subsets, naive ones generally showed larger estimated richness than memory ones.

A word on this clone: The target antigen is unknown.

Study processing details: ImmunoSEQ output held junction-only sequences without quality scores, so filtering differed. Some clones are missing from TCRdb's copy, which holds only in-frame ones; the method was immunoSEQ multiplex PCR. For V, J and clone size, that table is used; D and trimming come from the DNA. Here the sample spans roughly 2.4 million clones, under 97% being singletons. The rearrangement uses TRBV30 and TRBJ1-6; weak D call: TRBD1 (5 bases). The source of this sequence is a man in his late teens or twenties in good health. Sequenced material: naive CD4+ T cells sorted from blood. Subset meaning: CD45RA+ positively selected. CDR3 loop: CAWSGVGGSMNSPLHF. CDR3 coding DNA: TGTGCCTGGAGCGGGGTGGGGGGATCTATGAATTCACCCCTCCACTTT. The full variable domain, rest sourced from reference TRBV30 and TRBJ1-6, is SQTIHQWPATLVQPVGSPLSLECTVEGTSNPNLYWYRQAAGRGLQLLFYSVGIGQISSEVPQNLSASRPQDRQFILSSKKLLLSDSGFYLCAWSGVGGSMNSPLHFGNGTRLTVT.